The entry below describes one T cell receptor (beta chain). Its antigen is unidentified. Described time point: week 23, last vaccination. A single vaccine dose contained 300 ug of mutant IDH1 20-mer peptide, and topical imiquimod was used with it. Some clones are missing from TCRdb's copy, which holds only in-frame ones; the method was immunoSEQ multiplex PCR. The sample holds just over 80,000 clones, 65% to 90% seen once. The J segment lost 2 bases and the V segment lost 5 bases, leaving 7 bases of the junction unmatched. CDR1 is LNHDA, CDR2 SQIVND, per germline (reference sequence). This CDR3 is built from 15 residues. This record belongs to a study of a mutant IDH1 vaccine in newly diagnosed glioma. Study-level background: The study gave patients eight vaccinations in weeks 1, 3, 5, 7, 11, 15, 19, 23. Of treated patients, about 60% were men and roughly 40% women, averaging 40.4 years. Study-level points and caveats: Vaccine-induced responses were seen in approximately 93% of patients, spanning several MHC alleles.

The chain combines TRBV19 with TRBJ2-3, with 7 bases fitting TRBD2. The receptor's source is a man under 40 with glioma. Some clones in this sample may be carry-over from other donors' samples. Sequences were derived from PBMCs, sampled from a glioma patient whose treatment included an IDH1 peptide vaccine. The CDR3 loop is CASSETAGDTDTQYF. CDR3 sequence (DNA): TGTGCCAGTAGTGAGACGGCGGGGGACACAGATACGCAGTATTTT.